Below are 22 T cell receptor beta chains sequenced from a single sample in a study of human T cells and chemical hapten exposure (dated by TCRdb to the early 2020s). The time point label on this specimen signifies: pre-sensitization, week 0. Reading the label with the study, this specimen's treatment or condition is: therapeutic diphenylcyclopropenone sensitization with weekly scalp DPC. The receptor library was made with RACE. The run used a NextSeq 500. Clones were called with MiXCR by TCRdb after fastp trimmed the public reads at Q25, and only in-frame beta chains were retained. Here each entry gathers all rows of one CDR3 protein and keeps the most common genes and DNA. This sample holds about 270,000 distinct CDR3 sequences; approximately 8% were observed only once. 0.9% to 1.5% of the sample lies in the top ten. The sequencing here drew on whole blood, taken in connection with sensitization to the hapten diphenylcyclopropenone (DPC). These receptors all stem from a young man with alopecia areata. Some clones in this sample may be carry-over from other donors' samples.

This clonotype was counted many times. The genes are TRBV6-2 or TRBV6-3 and TRBJ2-3; D not certain. The V gene lost 4 bases and the J gene lost 2 bases, with 4 bases spanning the gap. The CDR3 covers 12 residues. CDR1 is MNHEY and CDR2 is SVGEGT in the germline V gene. CDR3: CASSSTTDTQYF. The CDR3, as DNA: TGTGCCAGCAGTTCCACCACAGATACGCAGTATTTT.

CDR3 amino acids: CASSLVPDRASEQYV. Here the CDR3 DNA reads TGTGCCAGCAGCTTAGTCCCAGACAGGGCGAGCGAGCAGTACGTC. The V gene is TRBV7-6, the J gene TRBJ2-7; 7 nucleotides match TRBD1. The J segment lost 6 bases and the V segment lost 1 base, leaving 9 bases of the junction unmatched. Germline assignment: CDR1 SGHVS and CDR2 FNYEAQ. This CDR3 contains 15 residues.

At least ten counts were recorded for this clonotype. The rearrangement joins TRBV7-9 to TRBJ2-1; tentative D call: TRBD2 (6 bases). CDR1 and CDR2 (germline): SEHNR, FQNEAQ (reference sequence). The CDR3 loop spans 12 amino acids. Deletions cut 2 bases from V and 16 bases from J, with 15 bases between. The CDR3 here is CASSLLGQGGFF. DNA of the CDR3: TGTGCCAGCAGCTTACTGGGTCAGGGAGGATTCTTC.

The rearrangement uses TRBV6-5 and TRBJ1-5; the match to TRBD1 covers 11 bases. Germline CDR1 is MNHEY and CDR2 is SVGAGI. The CDR3 has 15 amino acids. The V segment lost 6 bases and the J segment 6 bases; nucleotides outside the gene matches: 7. The CDR3: CASSTGQGASQPQHF. In DNA, the CDR3 is TGTGCCAGCAGCACAGGACAGGGGGCAAGTCAGCCCCAGCATTTT.

J is TRBJ2-5 and V is TRBV9, with a tentative D call TRBD2 (6 bases). The CDR3 extends over 14 amino acids. Germline V CDR1 and CDR2: SGDLS, YYNGEE. V shed 0 bases and J shed 2 bases, with 8 bases lying between them. CDR3 in DNA: TGTGCCAGCAGCGTAGTGGCGGGACAAGAGACCCAGTACTTC. Its translation is CASSVVAGQETQYF.

This clonotype has at least ten counts. CDR3 region: CASGSGATGELFF. DNA for the CDR3: TGTGCCAGCGGTTCAGGGGCCACCGGGGAGCTGTTTTTT. The V gene is TRBV27, the J gene TRBJ2-2, with D possibly TRBD1 on 6 matching bases. Per germline, CDR1 MNHEY and CDR2 SMNVEV (reference sequence). Trimming cost V 8 bases and J 4 bases, with 11 bases left between them. This CDR3 comprises 13 residues.

This clonotype showed up many times. The chain recombines TRBV7-2 with TRBJ2-7; D remains ambiguous. The CDR3 consists of 15 residues. CDR1 is SGHTA, CDR2 FQGNSA, per germline. The V end was cut by 2 bases, the J end by 2 bases, with 13 bases between. In DNA, the CDR3 is TGTGCCAGCAGCTTATCCTCCGGACCGACCTACGAGCAGTACTTC. Its translation: CASSLSSGPTYEQYF.

Only a few counts were recorded for this clonotype. The rearrangement joins TRBV19 to TRBJ2-2; TRBD1 might be the D (6 bases). V gave up 4 bases and J gave up 5 bases, with 17 bases separating them. CDR1 and CDR2 from the germline V gene are LNHDA and SQIVND (reference sequence). This CDR3 region has 16 residues. This CDR3 reads CASSRRQATGTGELFF. The CDR3 nucleotides read TGTGCCAGTAGTAGAAGACAGGCCACGGGAACCGGGGAGCTGTTTTTT.

This clonotype was observed a handful of times. The DNA for the CDR3 is TGTGCCAGCAGCCAAGATTTTAACTACCCTGGGGACGAGCAGTACTTC. This sequence encodes CASSQDFNYPGDEQYF. The chain employs TRBV4-2 and TRBJ2-7; D gene uncertain. There are 16 residues in the CDR3. Per germline, CDR1 LGHNA and CDR2 YNFKEQ. The V gene lost 0 bases and the J gene lost 5 bases, with 17 bases spanning the gap.

This clonotype was seen only a few times. The chain has TRBV4-2 and TRBJ2-1, with 9 bases identical to TRBD2. Trimming cost V 2 bases and J 8 bases; bases outside gene matches: 10. CDR1 and CDR2 (germline): LGHNA, YNFKEQ. The CDR3 contains 16 residues. The CDR3 coding sequence is TGTGCCAGCAGCCAACTTTCTGTAGCGGGGGTCGATGAGCAGTTCTTC. This sequence encodes CASSQLSVAGVDEQFF.

This clonotype occurred many times. For the CDR3, the DNA is TGTGCCAGCAGGGGGACAATCACCGGGGAGCTGTTTTTT. Translation: CASRGTITGELFF. V and J are TRBV2 and TRBJ2-2, with a weak D call TRBD1 (6 bases). CDR3 length: 13 amino acids. CDR1 and CDR2 (germline): SNHLY, FYNNEI. Trimming removed 6 bases at V and 4 bases at J, with 9 bases between. The whole variable domain, remainder taken from reference TRBV2 and TRBJ2-2, is EPEVTQTPSHQVTQMGQEVILRCVPISNHLYFYWYRQILGQKVEFLVSFYNNEISEKSEIFDDQFSVERPDGSNFTLKIRSTKLEDSAMYFCASRGTITGELFFGEGSRLTVL.

This clonotype was counted a few times. The CDR3 spells CASSLTSGPYNEQFF. The CDR3 DNA follows: TGTGCCAGCAGCCTGACTAGCGGTCCTTACAATGAGCAGTTCTTC. The chain carries TRBV7-8 and TRBJ2-1; 9 bases are shared with TRBD2. CDR3 size: 15 residues. The V segment lost 5 bases and the J segment 4 bases; nucleotides outside the gene matches: 6. Germline V gene data show CDR1 as SGHVS and CDR2 as FQNEAQ.

This clonotype turned up a few times. The chain employs TRBV27 and TRBJ2-2; D is ambiguous. Germline-derived CDR1 and CDR2 are MNHEY and SMNVEV (reference sequence). CDR3 length equals 13 residues. Trimming took 5 bases from V and 6 from J, leaving 10 bases between them. The CDR3 DNA reads TGTGCCAGCAGTCCCGGAGTTCCCGGGGAGCTGTTTTTT. Protein: CASSPGVPGELFF.

This clonotype was recorded a few times. V and J are TRBV7-9 and TRBJ2-5; tentative D call: TRBD1 (5 bases). This CDR3 has 15 residues. Germline values: CDR1 SEHNR, CDR2 FQNEAQ (reference sequence). With 1 base removed from V and 5 bases from J, the gap between germline ends came to 14 bases. CDR3 in DNA: TGTGCCAGCAGCTTAGGAGCCGCAGGGCGGGAGACCCAGTACTTC. Its translation is CASSLGAAGRETQYF. The full variable domain, with the rest looked up from reference TRBV7-9 and TRBJ2-5, is DTGVSQNPRHKITKRGQNVTFRCDPISEHNRLYWYRQTLGQGPEFLTYFQNEAQLEKSRLLSDRFSAERPKGSFSTLEIQRTEQGDSAMYLCASSLGAAGRETQYFGPGTRLLVL.

This clonotype was observed a few times. This chain links TRBV25-1 with TRBJ2-1; D may be TRBD2 (5 bases). Germline CDR1 MGHDK, CDR2 SYGVNS. The CDR3 length is 14 residues. Trimming took 0 bases from V and 6 from J, leaving 9 bases between them. This chain's CDR3 is CASSEYARGNEQFF. The CDR3 DNA reads as TGTGCCAGCAGTGAATATGCCCGGGGCAATGAGCAGTTCTTC.

This clonotype has a handful of counts. The chain links TRBV5-1 to TRBJ1-3, with unresolved D. Germline CDR1 SGHRS, CDR2 YFSETQ. Trimming shortened V by 0 bases and J by 0 bases, and 10 bases separated the two germline ends. The CDR3 covers 16 residues. CDR3 in DNA: TGCGCCAGCAGCTTGGACCCCGGGAGCTCTGGAAACACCATATATTTT. Protein sequence: CASSLDPGSSGNTIYF.

The chain has TRBV28 and TRBJ1-2, with TRBD1 matching 7 bases. V was clipped by 5 bases and J by 1 base; unmatched bases: 4. The CDR3 consists of 14 residues. Germline loops: CDR1 MDHEN, CDR2 SYDVKM. The CDR3 is CASSPQGGNYGYTF. CDR3 DNA sequence: TGTGCCAGCAGTCCCCAGGGGGGTAACTATGGCTACACCTTC.

In this sample, this clonotype turned up a few times. The chain joins TRBV7-9 to TRBJ1-2; D perhaps matches TRBD1 (5 bases). The CDR3 covers 15 residues. The V end lost 5 bases, the J end lost 6 bases, and 19 bases lay between the germline ends. Germline CDR1 and CDR2: SEHNR and FQNEAQ (reference sequence). This CDR3 reads CASSPRGSRAHGYTF. The CDR3 bases are TGTGCCAGCAGCCCTAGAGGGTCCAGGGCCCATGGCTACACCTTC.

This clonotype was detected ten times or more. The V call is TRBV7-6, the J call TRBJ1-3; no firm D call. There are 14 residues in the CDR3. Trimming pared 2 bases from V and 0 bases from J, leaving 5 bases between. Germline V gives CDR1 SGHVS, CDR2 FNYEAQ. Written as DNA, the CDR3 is TGTGCCAGCAGCTTATTGGGCTCTGGAAACACCATATATTTT. Protein sequence: CASSLLGSGNTIYF. Full variable domain (rest looked up from reference TRBV7-6 and TRBJ1-3): GAGVSQSPRYKVTKRGQDVALRCDPISGHVSLYWYRQALGQGPEFLTYFNYEAQQDKSGLPNDRFSAERPEGSISTLTIQRTEQRDSAMYRCASSLLGSGNTIYFGEGSWLTVV.

This chain links TRBV10-3 with TRBJ2-3; D call uncertain. V lost 5 bases and J lost 2, with 14 bases in between. The CDR3 length is 15 residues. Germline CDR1 ENHRY, CDR2 SYGVKD. As DNA, the CDR3 is TGTGCCATCAGTCAGGAGTACGGGCCCACAGATACGCAGTATTTT. Residues: CAISQEYGPTDTQYF.

This clonotype was picked up a small number of times. The chain recombines TRBV7-6 with TRBJ1-2; D perhaps matches TRBD1 (6 bases). Trimming removed 1 base from V and 2 bases from J, with 14 bases in between. Germline V gives CDR1 SGHVS, CDR2 FNYEAQ. There are 16 residues in the CDR3. The CDR3 DNA is TGTGCCAGCAGCTTAGTTAGGGGGGCCATCAACTATGGCTACACCTTC. It codes for CASSLVRGAINYGYTF. Filled out from reference TRBV7-6 and TRBJ1-2, the complete variable domain reads GAGVSQSPRYKVTKRGQDVALRCDPISGHVSLYWYRQALGQGPEFLTYFNYEAQQDKSGLPNDRFSAERPEGSISTLTIQRTEQRDSAMYRCASSLVRGAINYGYTFGSGTRLTVV.

This clonotype was seen only a few times. The V and J genes are TRBV20-1 and TRBJ2-1; no firm D call. CDR1 and CDR2 from the germline V gene are DFQATT and SNEGSKA (reference sequence). Trimming removed 6 bases at V and 6 bases at J, with 12 bases between. CDR3 length equals 12 residues. CDR3 sequence reads: CSAPDLTNEQFF. The CDR3 nucleotides read TGCAGTGCACCGGATCTTACCAATGAGCAGTTCTTC.